This TCR beta chain was recovered during a study of neoadjuvant anti-PD-1 for oral cavity cancer (dated by TCRdb to the early 2020s). Background on the whole study: Three to four biweekly doses of nivolumab at 3 mg/kg were mostly administered to patients before curative-intent surgical resection. A fourth nivolumab dose was given around day 43 to patients without progression, and definitive surgical resection was performed in those patients on days 50-56. Patients with complete response, partial response or stable disease by RECIST 1.1 were defined as responders, whereas patients with progression were defined as non-responders. The parent correlative cohort had 12 to 13 patients and a response rate of roughly 31%.

Points on this clone: Its cognate antigen has yet to be identified. Base qualities are not at hand, and no much larger clone is one base apart.

Overall results and qualifications from the work: Higher pretreatment blood TCRbeta clonality and lower post-treatment tumor TCRbeta clonality were correlated with higher pretreatment blood Treg/Th17 ratios. Only three patients per response group were included in the TCR analyses, and larger cohorts for validation were called for by the authors. After neoadjuvant nivolumab, T cell clonality (Gini index) in PBMCs was significantly higher in non-responders than in responders.

For deep sequencing, each PBMC sample was run in six replicates, with libraries mostly built from approximately 500 ng of input genomic DNA. Following the manufacturer's instructions, the team built TCRbeta libraries using the immunoSEQ hsTCRbeta kit. Sequencing of the completed libraries took place using an Illumina NovaSeq 6000 S4 flow cell after they had been pooled to around 2.7 nM. In the paper's pipeline: The immunoSEQ Analyzer handled quality control and preprocessing of the raw data. The analysis was restricted to productive rearrangements, with each unique CDR3 amino acid sequence defining a clonotype. Using the R package tcR, the researchers computed the Gini-Simpson index as their estimate of repertoire clonality. Gini indices were compared with Student's t test, and associations with tumor size change were assessed by Pearson correlation. TCRdb holds this immuneACCESS table with in-frame rearrangements only. Some clones are missing; in checked studies, unresolved V genes explain under half, and the rest has no known cause. For V, J and clone size, that table is used; D and trimming come from the DNA. This sample holds some 15,000 clones; roughly four fifths were observed only once. Clones ranked in the top ten supply around 2.4% of the sample.

Taken from cysteine to phenylalanine, the CDR3 has 13 residues. Only the CDR3 DNA stays, 39 bases, in frame from base 1. The germline V gene (reference sequence) provides CDR1 SEHNR and CDR2 FQNEAQ. V drops 5 bases and J drops 2 bases, leaving 10 bases in between. The sample's time point label, decoded: after neoadjuvant nivolumab, at surgical resection. The patients had newly diagnosed stage II-IVA oral cavity squamous cell carcinoma and had not received any prior systemic or radiation treatment. The cohort was composed of patients with HPV-negative, locally advanced oral cavity squamous cell carcinoma. Peripheral blood mononuclear cells were analyzed directly and were not maintained or expanded in culture. The samples were obtained from a longitudinal correlative study of a single-arm phase II trial testing neoadjuvant nivolumab in oral cavity squamous cell carcinoma. Subject-matched pre- and post-treatment PBMCs and tumors from three responders and three non-responders were subjected to genomic DNA-based TCRbeta sequencing. Peripheral blood mononuclear cells were drawn once before nivolumab treatment and a second time after treatment, when surgery took place. The Maxwell RSC DNA from Cells kit was used to extract genomic DNA from PBMCs.

This clonotype was obtained from a person aged 40 to 85 with oral cavity squamous cell carcinoma. The rearrangement combines TRBV7-9 with TRBJ2-7, with an unclear D gene assignment. The specimen was PBMCs, collected after nivolumab (anti-PD-1) treatment. The encoded CDR3 is CASSPKGTYEQYF. In nucleotides, the sequence is TGTGCCAGCAGCCCAAAGGGTACCTACGAGCAGTACTTC.